The 15 T cell receptor beta chains presented below share a single source sample, sequenced in a study of identical twins. MiXCR, applied by TCRdb to the 5' RACE reads, yields one record per CDR3 protein. The data show hundreds of thousands of distinct CDR3 sequences, 8.6% seen once. These data were also reused for a study on yellow fever vaccine responses in identical twins.

The sample taken for sequencing was PBMCs. Source of these receptors: a woman between 18 and 29 years old in good health.

In its sample, this clonotype was seen many times. The chain carries TRBV12-3 or TRBV12-4 and TRBJ2-7, with unresolved D. The CDR3 runs to 11 residues. Trimming cost V 5 bases and J 5 bases, with 7 bases left between them. CDR3 DNA: TGTGCCAGCAGTCAGTCCCACGAGCAGTACTTC. It codes for CASSQSHEQYF.

The chain carries TRBV20-1 and TRBJ2-5; TRBD2 matches at 7 bases. CDR3 size: 16 residues. Unmatched junction bases numbered 13, after V lost 3 bases and J lost 3 bases. Germline-derived CDR1 and CDR2 are DFQATT and SNEGSKA (reference sequence). The CDR3 region is CSASLTSVGAKETQYF. In DNA form, the CDR3 reads TGCAGTGCTAGCCTCACTAGCGTCGGTGCCAAAGAGACCCAGTACTTC.

This clonotype was counted ten times or more. This sequence joins TRBV24-1 and TRBJ2-4, with 10 bases fitting TRBD1. After removal of 4 bases from V and 8 bases from J, the junction contained 10 bases not matched to a gene. Per the germline V gene, CDR1 is KGHDR and CDR2 is SFDVKD. CDR3 length: 16 residues. The CDR3 here is CATSDAGTGAGDIQYF. The CDR3 bases are TGTGCCACCAGTGACGCCGGGACAGGGGCCGGAGACATTCAGTACTTC.

In DNA, the CDR3 is TGTGCCAGCAGCCCCGAGGTAGCGGGAGTATACGAGCAGTACTTC. It is translated as CASSPEVAGVYEQYF. The chain employs TRBV3-1 and TRBJ2-7; 9 bases fit TRBD2. The CDR3 contains 15 residues. Germline V lookup: CDR1 LGHDT, CDR2 YNNKEL (reference sequence). V shed 4 bases, J shed 4 bases, and the junction held 8 bases outside the gene matches.

This clonotype was detected only a few times. The genes are TRBV7-9 and TRBJ2-7, with 9 bases lining up with TRBD2. J lost 7 bases, V lost 4 bases, and 17 bases had no gene match. Germline CDR1 SEHNR, CDR2 FQNEAQ (reference sequence). CDR3 length: 17 amino acids. CDR3 protein: CASSSTSQLAGFGEQYF. CDR3 sequence (DNA): TGTGCCAGCAGCTCCACTAGTCAGCTAGCGGGATTCGGTGAGCAGTACTTC.

The chain has TRBV30 and TRBJ2-2; D is unresolved. Looked up from germline, CDR1 is GTSNPN and CDR2 is SVGIG (reference sequence). Trimming pared 5 bases from V and 2 bases from J, leaving 18 bases between. The CDR3 has 16 amino acids. CDR3 region: CAWLWVPLPNTGELFF. In nucleotides, the CDR3 is TGTGCCTGGCTATGGGTGCCCCTACCCAACACCGGGGAGCTGTTTTTT.

The sample holds many counts of this clonotype. The chain couples TRBV5-1 to TRBJ2-3; TRBD2 matches 7 bases. J gave up 4 bases and V 4 bases, and 6 bases lay outside the gene matches. This CDR3 has 14 amino acids. CDR1 and CDR2 from the germline V gene are SGHRS and YFSETQ. The CDR3 nucleotides read TGCGCCAGCAGCATTCGTCGGGGGGCAGATACGCAGTATTTT. It yields the protein CASSIRRGADTQYF.

This clonotype was seen a few times. J is TRBJ2-5 and V is TRBV24-1, with D possibly called TRBD1 or TRBD2 (5 bases each). Germline assignment: CDR1 KGHDR and CDR2 SFDVKD. The CDR3 consists of 15 residues. V was shortened by 3 bases and J by 5 bases, with 15 bases between the two germline ends. As DNA, the CDR3 is TGTGCCACCAGTGATCGGGACGGCACCTGGGAGACCCAGTACTTC. The encoded protein is CATSDRDGTWETQYF.

This clonotype was detected only a few times. The chain links TRBV28 to TRBJ1-5, with TRBD1 as a possible D gene (5 bases). This CDR3 contains 14 residues. The V and J ends lost 7 bases and 3 bases respectively, with 13 bases between them. Looked up from germline, CDR1 is MDHEN and CDR2 is SYDVKM. The CDR3 bases are TGTGCCAGCATAAGCGTGGGGCCCAATCAGCCCCAGCATTTT. This gives the protein CASISVGPNQPQHF.

This clonotype was detected many times. J is TRBJ2-3 and V is TRBV27, with D unresolved. From germline, CDR1 is MNHEY and CDR2 SMNVEV (reference sequence). Deletions cut 3 bases from V and 6 bases from J, with 16 bases between. This CDR3 contains 15 residues. The CDR3 region has the DNA TGTGCCAGCAGTTTTGGGTCCGGTGGGTCGGATACGCAGTATTTT. It is translated as CASSFGSGGSDTQYF.

This clonotype was seen many times. The chain employs TRBV4-2 and TRBJ2-2; 12 bases match TRBD2. The CDR3 is made up of 20 amino acids. In germline, CDR1 is LGHNA, CDR2 YNFKEQ. Germline trimming cut 0 bases from V and 1 base from J; bases unmatched to any gene: 9. CDR3 sequence reads: CASSQDYTGTSGRNTGELFF. The CDR3 nucleotides are TGTGCCAGCAGCCAAGATTATACCGGGACTAGCGGGCGGAACACCGGGGAGCTGTTTTTT.

In its sample, this clonotype was seen a few times. The gene calls are TRBV7-9 and TRBJ2-1, with D possibly TRBD2 on 6 matching bases. The CDR3 length is 15 residues. The germline V gene has CDR1 SEHNR and CDR2 FQNEAQ (reference sequence). V was clipped by 4 bases and J by 6 bases, with 16 bases between them. For the CDR3, the DNA is TGTGCCAGCAGCTCACGGGACTCAAAAGGCAATGAGCAGTTCTTC. Translation: CASSSRDSKGNEQFF.

This clonotype was counted a few times. The V gene is TRBV18, the J gene TRBJ2-1; D gene ambiguous. The germline CDR1 and CDR2 sequences are KGHSH and LQKENI. V shed 3 bases and J shed 3 bases, with 12 bases lying between them. The CDR3 loop spans 15 amino acids. The CDR3 protein is CASSPPRAYYNEQFF. The CDR3 coding sequence is TGTGCCAGCTCACCGCCTAGGGCCTACTACAATGAGCAGTTCTTC.

This clonotype was seen at least ten times. This chain joins TRBV12-3 or TRBV12-4 and TRBJ2-5; TRBD1 matches at 8 bases. The CDR3 consists of 17 residues. V was pared by 1 base and J by 6 bases, with 13 bases of the junction left unmatched. In DNA form, the CDR3 reads TGTGCCAGCAGTTTAGAAGGCCCTGGACAGGGTCATCAGACCCAGTACTTC. Protein product: CASSLEGPGQGHQTQYF.

This clonotype was seen ten or more times. This chain connects TRBV3-1 to TRBJ1-5, with TRBD1 matching 7 bases. Trimming removed 8 bases from V and 9 bases from J; junction bases left unmatched: 7. The germline CDR1 and CDR2 sequences are LGHDT and YNNKEL (reference sequence). The CDR3 is 12 residues long. Here the CDR3 reads CASGRQGLPQHF. The CDR3 nucleotides read TGTGCCAGCGGCAGACAGGGTTTGCCCCAGCATTTT.